This T cell receptor (beta chain) was retrieved from a study of cytomegalovirus exposure and HLA in healthy donors. Whole-study context: Among the approximately 400 donors who were genotyped, about 86% fell in the genetic ancestry cluster that is associated with self-reported Caucasian donors. General observations from the study: It emerged from a later analysis that several of the most significant clusters appeared to be linked to common viral pathogens. The study recorded 150 to 200 TCR beta chains that were cytomegalovirus-associated.

Germline CDR1 reads SGHRS; CDR2 reads YFSETQ. The CDR3 covers 14 residues. The V and J ends lost 4 bases and 6 bases, in that order; junction bases with no gene match: 8. 13 Jbeta primers and 60 Vbeta primers were used for the PCR. Sequenced by immunoSEQ multiplex PCR; TCRdb stores in-frame clones only, minus some. Of about 160,000 clones listed, approximately 72% are singletons. Of note for this clone: The target antigen is unknown.

The receptor comes from a man aged 35-49 years in good health and CMV-seropositive. J is TRBJ2-7 and V is TRBV5-1, with 9 nucleotides matching TRBD1. Material: PBMCs. The CDR3 DNA follows: TGCGCCAGCAGCCCCAAGGGACAGGGTGGCGAGCAGTACTTC. Protein: CASSPKGQGGEQYF.